The 21 T cell receptor beta chains in this list originate from one sample, sequenced in a study of shared clonotypes between healthy human individuals. Sequencing used immunoSEQ multiplex PCR; TCRdb keeps in-frame clones, though not all of them. The sample lists 1,400,000 or so clones; just under 99% were seen once. Material: naive CD4+ T cells sorted from blood. As for subset: CD45RA+ positively selected. These receptors were taken from a man under 40 in good health.

This clone was detected only once. The chain is built from TRBV5-1 and TRBJ1-3, with D unresolved. Germline assignment: CDR1 SGHRS and CDR2 YFSETQ. Trimming shortened V by 0 bases and J by 0 bases, and 10 bases separated the two germline ends. This CDR3 comprises 16 residues. CDR3 region: CASSLGPESSGNTIYF. Written as DNA, the CDR3 is TGCGCCAGCAGCTTGGGTCCGGAATCCTCTGGAAACACCATATATTTT. The entire variable domain, with the rest obtained from reference TRBV5-1 and TRBJ1-3, is as follows: KAGVTQTPRYLIKTRGQQVTLSCSPISGHRSVSWYQQTPGQGLQFLFEYFSETQRNKGNFPGRFSGRQFSNSRSEMNVSTLELGDSALYLCASSLGPESSGNTIYFGEGSWLTVV.

This chain connects TRBV7-2 to TRBJ2-1; D is perhaps TRBD2 (5 bases). Trimming removed 4 bases at V and 10 bases at J, with 17 bases between. The CDR3 totals 14 residues. Germline values: CDR1 SGHTA, CDR2 FQGNSA. CDR3 sequence: CASSSLPTRAEQFF. CDR3 DNA sequence: TGTGCCAGCAGCTCCCTCCCTACTAGGGCAGAGCAGTTCTTC. Full variable domain (remainder filled in from reference TRBV7-2 and TRBJ2-1): GAGVSQSPSNKVTEKGKDVELRCDPISGHTALYWYRQSLGQGLEFLIYFQGNSAPDKSGLPSDRFSAERTGGSVSTLTIQRTQQEDSAVYLCASSSLPTRAEQFFGPGTRLTVL.

The CDR3 loop reads CASSPTSDFYEQYF. The CDR3 nucleotides are TGTGCCAGCTCGCCGACTAGCGACTTCTACGAGCAGTACTTC. The chain combines TRBV18 with TRBJ2-7; 8 bases are a match to TRBD2. The J segment lost 3 bases and the V segment lost 6 bases, leaving 7 bases of the junction unmatched. This CDR3 region has 14 residues. Germline values: CDR1 KGHSH, CDR2 LQKENI.

J is TRBJ2-7 and V is TRBV19; D not certain. Trimming shortened V by 3 bases and J by 2 bases, and 17 bases separated the two germline ends. CDR3 length: 16 amino acids. Germline CDR1 LNHDA, CDR2 SQIVND (reference sequence). The CDR3, as DNA: TGTGCCAGTAGTATTACTCCGTGGGTGGGTCCCTACGAGCAGTACTTC. This gives the protein CASSITPWVGPYEQYF. Full variable domain (rest looked up from reference TRBV19 and TRBJ2-7): DGGITQSPKYLFRKEGQNVTLSCEQNLNHDAMYWYRQDPGQGLRLIYYSQIVNDFQKGDIAEGYSVSREKKESFPLTVTSAQKNPTAFYLCASSITPWVGPYEQYFGPGTRLTVT.

This chain joins TRBV28 and TRBJ2-7; a weak D match, TRBD2 (6 bases). The germline gives CDR1 MDHEN, CDR2 SYDVKM. Trimming cost V 7 bases and J 3 bases, with 19 bases left between them. The CDR3 is 15 amino acids. CDR3 in amino acids: CASNHPTGGSYEQYF. In nucleotides, the CDR3 is TGTGCCAGCAATCATCCCACCGGGGGTAGCTACGAGCAGTACTTC.

The J gene is TRBJ2-4, the V gene TRBV2, with 8 bases lining up with TRBD2. Unmatched junction bases numbered 6, after V lost 5 bases and J lost 0 bases. This CDR3 is 16 amino acids long. CDR1 is SNHLY and CDR2 is FYNNEI in the germline V gene. CDR3: CASSSRGGLAKNIQYF. CDR3 DNA sequence: TGTGCCAGCAGTTCCCGGGGGGGATTAGCCAAAAACATTCAGTACTTC.

The chain joins TRBV5-1 to TRBJ2-1; 10 nucleotides line up with TRBD2. CDR1 is SGHRS and CDR2 is YFSETQ in the germline V gene. The CDR3 is 17 amino acids. Unmatched junction bases numbered 13, after V lost 3 bases and J lost 7 bases. CDR3 sequence (DNA): TGCGCCAGCAGCTCTCTCGTAGGAGCGGGAGGGGCGAATGAGCAGTTCTTC. It is translated as CASSSLVGAGGANEQFF. The entire variable domain, with the rest obtained from reference TRBV5-1 and TRBJ2-1, is as follows: KAGVTQTPRYLIKTRGQQVTLSCSPISGHRSVSWYQQTPGQGLQFLFEYFSETQRNKGNFPGRFSGRQFSNSRSEMNVSTLELGDSALYLCASSSLVGAGGANEQFFGPGTRLTVL.

J is TRBJ2-1 and V is TRBV18, with TRBD2 matching 8 bases. V lost 7 bases and J lost 7; bases outside the gene matches: 9. This CDR3 has 14 residues. The germline V gene has CDR1 KGHSH and CDR2 LQKENI. The CDR3 loop reads CASFAGGRLNEQFF. The CDR3 DNA reads TGTGCCAGCTTTGCAGGCGGGAGGCTGAATGAGCAGTTCTTC. The full variable domain, in which reference TRBV18 and TRBJ2-1 provide the parts outside the CDR3, is NAGVMQNPRHLVRRRGQEARLRCSPMKGHSHVYWYRQLPEEGLKFMVYLQKENIIDESGMPKERFSAEFPKEGPSILRIQQVVRGDSAAYFCASFAGGRLNEQFFGPGTRLTVL.

The V and J genes are TRBV18 and TRBJ2-1; a possible D gene is TRBD1 (5 bases). The CDR3 length is 18 residues. Trimming pared 3 bases from V and 0 bases from J, leaving 18 bases between. The germline gives CDR1 KGHSH, CDR2 LQKENI. The chain's CDR3 is CASSPSVRLTDSYNEQFF. The CDR3 region has the DNA TGTGCCAGCTCACCTTCTGTCAGATTGACAGACTCCTACAATGAGCAGTTCTTC.

V is TRBV5-4 and J is TRBJ1-2; TRBD1 agrees at 8 bases. This CDR3 is 16 amino acids long. Germline trimming cut 0 bases from V and 6 bases from J; bases unmatched to any gene: 10. CDR1 SGHNT and CDR2 YYREEE come from the germline V gene (reference sequence). CDR3 residues: CASSLVAGGFGDGYTF. For the CDR3, the DNA is TGTGCCAGCAGCTTGGTGGCAGGGGGCTTCGGCGATGGCTACACCTTC.

The chain employs TRBV6-5 and TRBJ1-1; D call uncertain. There are 13 residues in the CDR3. Trimming shortened V by 4 bases and J by 1 base, and 7 bases separated the two germline ends. The germline V gene encodes CDR1 MNHEY and CDR2 SVGAGI. In DNA, the CDR3 is TGTGCCAGCAGTTTCCCGGGGAACACTGAAGCTTTCTTT. Protein sequence: CASSFPGNTEAFF.

This chain links TRBV5-4 with TRBJ2-1; 10 nucleotides match TRBD2. This CDR3 is built from 16 residues. With V trimmed by 4 bases and J by 1 base, 5 bases remained unmatched. Germline V lookup: CDR1 SGHNT, CDR2 YYREEE (reference sequence). In DNA form, the CDR3 reads TGTGCCAGCAGCATTAGCGGGAGGCTATCCTACAATGAGCAGTTCTTC. The encoded protein is CASSISGRLSYNEQFF.

Only one count was recorded for this clone. The chain has TRBV10-3 and TRBJ2-7, with 8 bases fitting TRBD1. This CDR3 spans 14 amino acids. Germline V gene lookup returns CDR1 ENHRY and CDR2 SYGVKD. The J segment lost 7 bases and the V segment lost 2 bases, leaving 7 bases of the junction unmatched. The chain's CDR3 is CAISEALRDREQYF. The CDR3 DNA reads TGTGCCATCAGTGAGGCCCTACGGGACAGGGAGCAGTACTTC.

This sequence joins TRBV4-2 and TRBJ2-7, with D perhaps TRBD1 (6 bases). Trimming took off 3 bases at V and 2 bases at J, with 17 bases between the two ends. CDR1 and CDR2 from the germline V gene are LGHNA and YNFKEQ. The CDR3 totals 16 residues. The CDR3 here is CASSQLGQLNPYEQYF. In DNA form, the CDR3 reads TGTGCCAGCAGCCAGCTAGGACAGCTCAACCCCTACGAGCAGTACTTC.

The CDR3 nucleotides read TGCGCCAGCAGCCAAGATAGGCGGGAGTATTACACCGGGGAGCTGTTTTTT. It encodes CASSQDRREYYTGELFF. V gene TRBV4-3 combines with J gene TRBJ2-2; 7 bases agree with TRBD2. The trim removed 0 bases at V and 3 bases at J, leaving 7 bases unmatched. In germline, CDR1 is LGHNA, CDR2 YSLEER. There are 17 residues in the CDR3.

This clone was observed a single time. The rearrangement uses TRBV30 and TRBJ2-7; 8 nucleotides line up with TRBD2. This CDR3 has 15 residues. Germline V gives CDR1 GTSNPN, CDR2 SVGIG (reference sequence). The V segment lost 3 bases and the J segment 5 bases; nucleotides outside the gene matches: 12. CDR3 region: CAWRSRAVAGNEQYF. The CDR3 DNA follows: TGTGCCTGGAGGTCCCGGGCGGTAGCGGGAAACGAGCAGTACTTC.

The chain is built from TRBV29-1 and TRBJ2-5; D unresolved. The CDR3 contains 14 residues. Germline CDR1 reads SQVTM; CDR2 reads ANQGSEA. Trimming took off 4 bases at V and 4 bases at J, with 16 bases between the two ends. The CDR3 region is CSVVVAGNRETQYF. CDR3 DNA sequence: TGCAGCGTTGTGGTTGCCGGAAACAGAGAGACCCAGTACTTC.

The chain employs TRBV11-2 and TRBJ2-1; D call uncertain. The CDR3 spans 15 residues. In germline, CDR1 is SGHAT, CDR2 FQNNGV. Between the trimmed V and J ends, which lost 2 bases and 2 bases, there was a span of 10 bases. The DNA for the CDR3 is TGTGCCAGCAGCTTACGCGTAGAACCCTACAATGAGCAGTTCTTC. This codes for CASSLRVEPYNEQFF.

The chain links TRBV18 to TRBJ2-4, with 9 nucleotides matching TRBD2. Losses at the gene ends were 8 bases for V and 2 bases for J; bases not matched to a gene: 4. The length of the CDR3 is 14 residues. Per the germline V gene, CDR1 is KGHSH and CDR2 is LQKENI. The CDR3 bases are TGTGCCAGCCGGACTAGCGCGACCAAAAACATTCAGTACTTC. Translated: CASRTSATKNIQYF.

The CDR3 bases are TGCGCCAGCAGCCAAGATAATCCAGCGGGGGGCTACGAGCAGTACTTC. Protein product: CASSQDNPAGGYEQYF. The chain links TRBV4-3 to TRBJ2-7, with 9 bases lining up with TRBD2. V lost 0 bases, J lost 3 bases, and 6 bases stayed unmatched. CDR1 is LGHNA and CDR2 is YSLEER in the germline V gene. The CDR3 totals 16 residues.

Concerning this clone itself: The sample carries other DNA sequences with the same CDR3. V and J are TRBV11-2 and TRBJ2-3; 10 bases fit TRBD2. The CDR3 has 16 residues. The germline gives CDR1 SGHAT, CDR2 FQNNGV. V was pared by 5 bases and J by 0 bases, with 5 bases of the junction left unmatched. CDR3 sequence (DNA): TGTGCCAGCAGCCCCCGGACTAGCGGAAGCACAGATACGCAGTATTTT. This translates into CASSPRTSGSTDTQYF.